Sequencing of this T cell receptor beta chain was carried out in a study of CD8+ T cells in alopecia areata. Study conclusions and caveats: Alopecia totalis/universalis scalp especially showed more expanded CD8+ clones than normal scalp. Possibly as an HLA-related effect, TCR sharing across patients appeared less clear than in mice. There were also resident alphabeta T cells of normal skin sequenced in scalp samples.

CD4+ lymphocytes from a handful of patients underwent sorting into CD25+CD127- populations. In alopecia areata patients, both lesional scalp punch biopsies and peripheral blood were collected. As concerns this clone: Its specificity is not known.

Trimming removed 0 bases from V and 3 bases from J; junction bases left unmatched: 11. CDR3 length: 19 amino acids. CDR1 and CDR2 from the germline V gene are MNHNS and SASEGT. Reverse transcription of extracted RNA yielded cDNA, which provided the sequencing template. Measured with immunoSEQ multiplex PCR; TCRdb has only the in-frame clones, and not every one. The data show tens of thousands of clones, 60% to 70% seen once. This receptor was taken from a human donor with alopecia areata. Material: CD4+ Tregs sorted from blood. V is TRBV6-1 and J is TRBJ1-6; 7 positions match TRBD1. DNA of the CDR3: TGTGCCAGCAGTGAAGCCTTCCGGACAGGCTCTCTCTATAATTCACCCCTCCACTTT. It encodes CASSEAFRTGSLYNSPLHF.